The text below deals with one TCR beta chain. This clone showed up just a few times. Its antigen is still unknown. Qualities for individual bases were not recorded, and no much larger clone is one base off. The data originate from a study of shared T cell receptors in the human thymus (dated by TCRdb to about 2021). Concerning the study at large: The study examined how the human thymus generates shared, self-reactive T-cell receptor alpha chains.

Libraries came from the immunoSEQ multiplex PCR assay. TCRdb took over this immuneACCESS table, retaining in-frame rearrangements with V and J assigned. Such tables are incomplete; in checked studies, under half of the missing clones stem from an unresolved V gene, and the remainder is unexplained. The sample profile shows about 730,000 clones; approximately 83% of them were found once. The ten most abundant clones make up approximately 0.01% of the sample. Trimming costs V 7 bases and J 3 bases, and their ends lie 26 bases apart. Per the germline V gene, SGHDT is the CDR1 and YYEEEE is the CDR2. The CDR3 runs 18 residues from the cysteine to the phenylalanine. The DNA shown is the 54-base CDR3, in frame from base 1. The sample was also reused in another study, on human thymus T cells. The second study, in turn, reports: Donors were immunologically healthy infants undergoing open corrective cardiac surgery for congenital heart defects in Finland. Thymus tissue was obtained as surgical resects removed during corrective cardiac surgery. Usage of V and J gene segments appeared to be biased in both the thymic and the peripheral blood repertoires. Highly overlapping thymic TCR repertoires among unrelated individuals were reported in the related research. The study described the TCR alpha and beta repertoires in fewer than 10 infant thymus samples and four matching peripheral blood samples. The infant donors were about 7 to 244 days old, and the cohort included over five males and a couple of females. Thymocytes were mechanically released from the tissue and were stored as pellets of about 9-33 million cells at -70 degrees C. A QIAsymphony instrument was used to extract genomic DNA from the frozen cell pellets. Using the immunoSEQ multiplex PCR assay, the TCRB and TCRAD loci were amplified from a standardized quantity of quality-controlled genomic DNA. Amplicons spanned the V(D)J region at a length sufficient to cover the CDR3 and identify V and J genes. The commercial immunoSEQ service was used to sequence amplicons on an Illumina platform. Primer bias and sequencing errors were corrected as previously described, and TCRAD and TCRB definitions were based on the IMGT database. Repertoires were analysed with immunoSEQ Analyzer 3.0 and VDJTools, covering basic statistics, V/J segment usage, diversity estimates, rarefaction and pairwise overlap. To estimate diversity, the Chao1, ChaoE, Efron-Thisted, Shannon and inverse Simpson indices were applied, and diversity was also estimated on datasets down-sampled to the smallest sample. Repertoire overlap was determined by strict matching of CDR3 nucleotide sequence, V gene and J gene, and Jaccard-based multidimensional scaling clustering was applied. On average, thymus samples yielded roughly 770,000 unique TCRB clonotypes, whereas blood samples yielded approximately 84,000.

The chain joins TRBV5-6 to TRBJ1-3; D gene: possibly TRBD1, on 5 matching bases. The sequenced material came from thymocytes. The sequence came from a girl less than two years old with a congenital heart defect. Donor details come from another sample of the same person, matched by shared clones. The DNA reads as follows: TGTGCCAGCCATAAAACAGGCTACCATCTCTCTATTGGAAACACCATATATTTT. It is translated as CASHKTGYHLSIGNTIYF.